This TCR beta chain was recorded in a study of beta chain features in type 1 diabetes. Sorting produced populations that all topped 95% purity. Germline assignment: CDR1 LNHDA and CDR2 SQIVND (reference sequence). Trimming pared 3 bases from V and 6 bases from J, leaving 15 bases between. The CDR3 extends over 15 amino acids. The whole isolated RNA underwent reverse transcription, so sequencing captured expressed TCRB transcripts. Here immunoSEQ multiplex PCR was the method, and the copy in TCRdb shows in-frame clones only, minus some. The sample yields roughly 250,000 clones, 55% to 70% seen once. What was sequenced was naive CD4+ T cells from blood. The TCR sequence derives from a man aged 25-45 years in good health. V gene TRBV19 combines with J gene TRBJ2-1, with D maybe TRBD2 (6 bases). Written as DNA, the CDR3 is TGTGCCAGTAGTATGGAGGGAGTTCGGACCAATGAGCAGTTCTTC. The encoded protein is CASSMEGVRTNEQFF.